These 7 T cell receptor beta chains originate from one sample sequenced in a study of shared clonotypes between healthy human individuals (dated by TCRdb to 2018 to 2020). Library creation used the immunoSEQ multiplex PCR assay. What TCRdb holds here is the immuneACCESS table cut down to in-frame rearrangements. Part of the clones is not present; checked against another copy, under half of the missing clones reflect an unresolved V gene, and the others are unexplained. This sample has some 1,400,000 clones in its table, and roughly 96% of those were observed once. The ten largest clones capture approximately 1% of the sample. Sequences were obtained from naive CD4+ T cells sorted from blood. In light of the paper, this sample's cell subset or site label describes: CD45RA+ positively selected. Receptor source: a man aged 30 to 45 in good health.

The chain carries TRBV7-3 and TRBJ2-1; 7 bases fit TRBD2. Looked up from germline, CDR1 is SGHTA and CDR2 is FQGTGA. The CDR3 sequence is 16 residues long. Unmatched junction bases numbered 7, after V lost 1 base and J lost 4 bases. The CDR3 DNA sequence: TGTGCCAGCAGCTTAAGGGTGGGAGGGAGATACAATGAGCAGTTCTTC. It yields the protein CASSLRVGGRYNEQFF.

The gene calls are TRBV9 and TRBJ2-3; D is undetermined. This CDR3 contains 16 residues. The ends were cut back, 0 bases at V and 0 bases at J, with 11 bases in the middle. Germline CDR1 is SGDLS and CDR2 is YYNGEE. The CDR3 is CASSVAIGASTDTQYF. CDR3 sequence (DNA): TGTGCCAGCAGCGTAGCAATAGGAGCTAGCACAGATACGCAGTATTTT.

The chain is built from TRBV5-6 and TRBJ2-5, with 7 bases identical to TRBD1. CDR3 size: 15 residues. Germline V gene data show CDR1 as SGHDT and CDR2 as YYEEEE. V was clipped by 5 bases and J by 3 bases; unmatched bases: 10. Written as DNA, the CDR3 is TGTGCCAGCAGGAGAGGGGGCGCGAAAGAAGAGACCCAGTACTTC. Protein product: CASRRGGAKEETQYF.

Points on this clone: Distinct nucleotide sequences in the sample also encode this CDR3. The rearrangement uses TRBV5-1 and TRBJ2-7; D is perhaps TRBD1 (5 bases). The CDR3 sequence is 13 residues long. Germline CDR1 reads SGHRS; CDR2 reads YFSETQ. Trimming removed 2 bases at V and 2 bases at J, with 8 bases between. CDR3 in DNA: TGCGCCAGCAGCTTCGCAGGGACCTACGAGCAGTACTTC. This codes for CASSFAGTYEQYF.

This rearrangement joins TRBV11-2 to TRBJ2-1; a possible D gene is TRBD1 (5 bases). This CDR3 contains 14 residues. The germline V gene has CDR1 SGHAT and CDR2 FQNNGV. Trimming left V 3 bases short and J 10 bases short, with 16 bases between. The CDR3 bases are TGTGCCAGCAGCTTGCAGGGATCGCTTGGGGAGCAGTTCTTC. Protein product: CASSLQGSLGEQFF. The full variable domain, completed using reference TRBV11-2 and TRBJ2-1, is EAGVAQSPRYKIIEKRQSVAFWCNPISGHATLYWYQQILGQGPKLLIQFQNNGVVDDSQLPKDRFSAERLKGVDSTLKIQPAKLEDSAVYLCASSLQGSLGEQFFGPGTRLTVL.

The chain carries TRBV9 and TRBJ2-1; D ambiguous. V dropped 4 bases and J dropped 0 bases, with 14 bases sitting between them. Germline CDR1 and CDR2: SGDLS and YYNGEE. This CDR3 region has 16 residues. CDR3 amino acids: CASSPRAQRSYNEQFF. The CDR3 DNA reads TGTGCCAGCAGCCCCCGGGCCCAGCGCTCCTACAATGAGCAGTTCTTC.

The J gene is TRBJ2-7, the V gene TRBV9; D is unclear. V lost 0 bases to trimming and J lost 8 bases, with 15 bases between them. The CDR3 has 14 amino acids. CDR1 and CDR2 (germline): SGDLS, YYNGEE. CDR3 bases: TGTGCCAGCAGCGTAGGTCCCACGAGTATAAAGCAGTACTTC. It yields the protein CASSVGPTSIKQYF. Full variable domain (rest looked up from reference TRBV9 and TRBJ2-7): DSGVTQTPKHLITATGQRVTLRCSPRSGDLSVYWYQQSLDQGLQFLIQYYNGEERAKGNILERFSAQQFPDLHSELNLSSLELGDSALYFCASSVGPTSIKQYFGPGTRLTVT.